This is a list of T cell receptor beta chains from one sample in a study of blood T cell repertoires in COVID-19. TCRdb keeps only in-frame clones here, not all; method: immunoSEQ multiplex PCR. The repertoire holds hundreds of thousands of clones, about four fifths seen once, with 7.5% to 10% in the top ten. The specimen was peripheral blood. These receptors were taken from a man older than 75 with acute or convalescent COVID-19. Both conserved end residues are part of each CDR3. D genes are given only for firm matches. Only part of the rows carry a size: once, few, many, or a class if the clone is expanded.

d_call clone_size j_call v_call cdr3_aa cdr3_nt
NA NA TRBJ2-1 TRBV5-1 CASSLESAGGYNEQFF TGCGCCAGCAGCTTGGAAAGTGCAGGGGGGTACAATGAGCAGTTCTTC
TRBD1 NA TRBJ1-4 TRBV7-9 CASSTRTGYNEKLFF TGTGCCAGCAGCACCAGGACAGGGTATAATGAAAAACTGTTTTTT
TRBD1 NA TRBJ1-2 TRBV29-1 CSASPLDRRPMAYSGYTF TGCAGCGCTAGCCCATTGGACAGGCGGCCCATGGCCTACTCTGGCTACACCTTC
TRBD2 NA TRBJ2-5 TRBV3-1/TRBV3-2 CASSQGPGLAQETQYF TGTGCCAGCAGCCAAGGCCCCGGACTAGCGCAGGAGACCCAGTACTTC
NA few TRBJ2-1 TRBV25-1 CATGNGVNEQFF TGTGCCACCGGGAACGGAGTAAATGAGCAGTTCTTC
TRBD1 NA TRBJ1-6 TRBV19 CATQGQENSPLHF TGTGCCACCCAGGGACAGGAGAATTCACCCCTCCACTTT
NA NA TRBJ1-2 TRBV18 CASSPRSTRQVYGYTF TGTGCCAGCTCACCACGGTCCACTCGACAGGTCTATGGCTACACCTTC
NA NA TRBJ1-1 TRBV6-5 CASSYRSLNTEAFF TGTGCCAGCAGTTACAGGAGCTTGAACACTGAAGCTTTCTTT
NA few TRBJ1-2 TRBV5-1 CASRQTVNYGYTF TGCGCCAGCAGACAGACCGTCAACTATGGCTACACCTTC
NA NA TRBJ2-3 TRBV6-5 CASSPAGEDTQYF TGTGCCAGCAGTCCGGCAGGGGAAGATACGCAGTATTTT
NA NA TRBJ1-1 TRBV18 CASSPSTGSDTEAFF TGTGCCAGCTCACCATCTACAGGGTCGGACACTGAAGCTTTCTTT
NA NA TRBJ1-2 TRBV24-1 CATSDFEGNPNYGYTF TGTGCCACCAGTGATTTTGAGGGTAACCCAAACTATGGCTACACCTTC
TRBD2 NA TRBJ2-3 TRBV30 CAWSKRRERTDTQYF TGTGCCTGGAGTAAGCGGCGGGAGCGCACAGATACGCAGTATTTT
NA NA TRBJ1-6 TRBV27 CASLIRGGFHNSPLHF TGTGCCAGCCTAATTAGGGGGGGATTCCATAATTCACCCCTCCACTTT
NA NA TRBJ2-2 TRBV20-1 CSASGQNTGELFF TGCAGTGCTAGTGGACAGAACACCGGGGAGCTGTTTTTT
TRBD1 few TRBJ1-5 TRBV24-1 CATKGTGPNQPQHF TGTGCCACCAAGGGGACAGGCCCGAATCAGCCCCAGCATTTT
TRBD1 NA TRBJ1-5 TRBV27 CATGTGWNQPQHF TGTGCCACCGGGACAGGGTGGAATCAGCCCCAGCATTTT
TRBD1 NA TRBJ2-7 TRBV5-1 CASRSGQGARVTEQYF TGCGCCAGCAGAAGCGGACAGGGGGCGAGAGTTACCGAGCAGTACTTC
TRBD2 NA TRBJ2-7 TRBV5-1 CASTLGGSGEQYF TGCGCCAGCACCCTGGGGGGGTCCGGAGAGCAGTACTTC
TRBD1 NA TRBJ1-1 TRBV27 CASSHPPRGGGMNTEAFF TGTGCCAGCAGTCACCCCCCCCGAGGGGGCGGAATGAACACTGAAGCTTTCTTT
TRBD1 NA TRBJ1-2 TRBV7-8 CASSLGRTGGAYGYTF TGTGCCAGCAGCTTAGGGCGGACAGGGGGCGCCTATGGCTACACCTTC
TRBD1 NA TRBJ1-5 TRBV28 CASSLTRGYGNQPQHF TGTGCCAGCAGTTTAACCAGGGGGTATGGGAATCAGCCCCAGCATTTT
NA NA TRBJ1-6 TRBV21-1 CASPSGSRQYNSPLHF TGTGCCAGCCCAAGTGGGAGCAGGCAGTATAATTCACCCCTCCACTTT
NA NA TRBJ2-4 TRBV18 CASSPQTGLAQNIQYF TGTGCCAGCTCACCACAGACAGGTTTGGCCCAAAACATTCAGTACTTC
TRBD1 NA TRBJ2-5 TRBV6-4 CASSPLPGTGQETQYF TGTGCCAGCAGTCCCCTACCCGGGACAGGACAAGAGACCCAGTACTTC
NA NA TRBJ2-7 TRBV5-1 CASSGGTATYEQYF TGCGCCAGCAGCGGGGGGACGGCAACCTACGAGCAGTACTTC
NA NA TRBJ2-7 TRBV11-1 CASSRHRSYEQYF TGTGCCAGCAGCAGACACAGGTCTTACGAGCAGTACTTC
NA once TRBJ2-7 TRBV18 CASSPPRPGGSYEQYF TGTGCCAGCTCACCACCACGTCCCGGAGGGTCCTACGAGCAGTACTTC
NA NA TRBJ2-1 TRBV5-1 CASSLEGGNEQFF TGCGCCAGCAGCTTGGAAGGCGGCAATGAGCAGTTCTTC
NA NA TRBJ2-2 TRBV24-1 CATSDLRQTGELFF TGTGCCACCAGTGATTTGCGACAAACCGGGGAGCTGTTTTTT
TRBD1 NA TRBJ2-1 TRBV7-8 CASSLGQGGYNEQFF TGTGCCAGCAGCTTAGGACAGGGGGGTTACAATGAGCAGTTCTTC
TRBD1 NA TRBJ2-7 TRBV5-1 CASSLGRQGAEQYF TGCGCCAGCAGCTTGGGTAGGCAGGGGGCTGAGCAGTACTTC
TRBD1 few TRBJ1-2 TRBV28 CASSLTGVGYTF TGTGCCAGCAGTTTAACAGGGGTAGGCTACACCTTC
TRBD1 NA TRBJ1-1 TRBV5-4 CASSPIDRGTEAFF TGTGCCAGCAGCCCTATCGACAGGGGCACTGAAGCTTTCTTT
NA once TRBJ2-1 TRBV2 CASSELVYSSYNEQFF TGTGCCAGCAGTGAATTGGTGTACAGCTCCTACAATGAGCAGTTCTTC
NA NA TRBJ2-3 TRBV10-1 CASSERGGTGDTQYF TGCGCCAGCAGTGAGAGGGGGGGGACCGGAGATACGCAGTATTTT
TRBD2 NA TRBJ2-7 TRBV6-5 CASSYGLAGGTYEQYF TGTGCCAGCAGTTACGGCCTAGCGGGGGGCACCTACGAGCAGTACTTC
NA NA TRBJ2-2 TRBV28 CASSSQELHTGELFF TGTGCCAGCAGTTCACAGGAGCTTCACACCGGGGAGCTGTTTTTT
NA NA TRBJ2-1 TRBV5-1 CASSSRTIGDEQFF TGCGCCAGCAGCTCCCGGACTATCGGGGATGAGCAGTTCTTC
TRBD2 NA TRBJ2-7 TRBV11-2 CASSLSGSSEQYF TGTGCCAGCAGCTTAAGCGGGAGCAGCGAGCAGTACTTC
NA once TRBJ2-5 TRBV30 CAWTPGHSRETQYF TGTGCCTGGACGCCGGGACACTCTCGGGAGACCCAGTACTTC
NA few TRBJ1-2 TRBV13 CASRREGYYGYTF TGTGCCAGCAGAAGAGAGGGCTACTATGGCTACACCTTC
TRBD2 NA TRBJ2-3 TRBV24-1 CATSDFGGGATDTQYF TGTGCCACCAGTGATTTCGGCGGGGGGGCCACAGATACGCAGTATTTT
NA NA TRBJ2-2 TRBV6-1 CASSEWAQSRKLFF TGTGCCAGCAGTGAATGGGCACAGAGCCGGAAACTGTTTTTT
NA NA TRBJ1-2 TRBV28 CASSLTRVGYTF TGTGCCAGCAGTTTAACTAGGGTCGGCTACACCTTC
NA once TRBJ1-1 TRBV18 CASSPGWTYMNTEAFF TGTGCCAGCTCACCGGGGTGGACTTACATGAACACTGAAGCTTTCTTT
NA NA TRBJ2-2 TRBV13 CASHSGMAGELFF TGTGCCTCCCACTCGGGGATGGCCGGGGAGCTGTTTTTT
TRBD1 few TRBJ1-1 TRBV5-4 CASSPGTGVMNTEAFF TGTGCCAGCAGTCCCGGGACAGGAGTCATGAACACTGAAGCTTTCTTT
TRBD1 NA TRBJ2-2 TRBV7-3 CASSSNRGHTGELFF TGTGCCAGCAGCTCGAACAGGGGGCATACCGGGGAGCTGTTTTTT
NA NA TRBJ2-2 TRBV18 CASSPEETNTGELFF TGTGCCAGCTCACCTGAGGAAACCAACACCGGGGAGCTGTTTTTT
NA once TRBJ2-5 TRBV2 CASSAGETETQYF TGTGCCAGCAGTGCGGGGGAGACGGAGACCCAGTACTTC